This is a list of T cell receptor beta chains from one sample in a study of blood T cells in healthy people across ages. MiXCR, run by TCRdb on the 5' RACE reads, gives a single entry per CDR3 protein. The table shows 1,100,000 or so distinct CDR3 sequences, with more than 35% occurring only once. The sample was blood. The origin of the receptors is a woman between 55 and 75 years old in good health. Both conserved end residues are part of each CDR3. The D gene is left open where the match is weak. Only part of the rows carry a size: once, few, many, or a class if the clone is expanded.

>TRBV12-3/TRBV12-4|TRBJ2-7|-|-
TGTGCTAGCAAGTGGGGGGCCTCCTACGAGCAGTACTTC
CASKWGASYEQYF
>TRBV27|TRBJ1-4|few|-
TGTGCCAGCAGTTTAAGGGGAGATGAAAAACTGTTTTTT
CASSLRGDEKLFF
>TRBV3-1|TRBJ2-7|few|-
TGTGCCAGCAGCTTGACCAGGGGGGTCTCCTACGAGCAGTACTTC
CASSLTRGVSYEQYF
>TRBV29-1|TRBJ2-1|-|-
TGCAGCGTTGAGAATCGACAGAGCAATGAGCAGTTCTTC
CSVENRQSNEQFF
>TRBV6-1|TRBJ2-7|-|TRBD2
TGTGCCGGAGGACTAGCGGGAGACAATGAGCAGTACTTC
CAGGLAGDNEQYF
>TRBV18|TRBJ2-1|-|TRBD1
TGTGCCAGCTCACCGACAGGGGGCCTCGATGAGCAGTTCTTC
CASSPTGGLDEQFF
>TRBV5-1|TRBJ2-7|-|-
TGCGCCAGCAGCCACGAAGGCTCCTACGAGCAGTACTTC
CASSHEGSYEQYF
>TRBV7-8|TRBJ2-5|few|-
TGTGCCAGCAGCTTAGCCGGGCGAGGAGAGACCCAGTACTTC
CASSLAGRGETQYF
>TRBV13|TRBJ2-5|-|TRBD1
TGTGCCGGCAGCACCGGGACAGGCCAAGAGACCCAGTACTTC
CAGSTGTGQETQYF
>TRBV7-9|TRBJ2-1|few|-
TGTGCCAGCAGCGCCCCTTGGAGCTCCTACAATGAGCAGTTCTTC
CASSAPWSSYNEQFF
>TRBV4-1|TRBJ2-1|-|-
TGCGCCAGCAGCCACGACAGCAGCTCCTACAATGAGCAGTTCTTC
CASSHDSSSYNEQFF
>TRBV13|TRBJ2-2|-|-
TGTGCCAGCAGCCCGAAAGGATCCGGGGAGCTGTTTTTT
CASSPKGSGELFF
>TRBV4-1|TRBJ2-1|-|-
TGCGCCAGCAGCCAAGAACAGGGTCTCTACAATGAGCAGTTCTTC
CASSQEQGLYNEQFF
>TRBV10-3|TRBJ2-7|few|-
TGTGCCATCAGTGATGTTAGGAGTACCTACGAGCAGTACTTC
CAISDVRSTYEQYF
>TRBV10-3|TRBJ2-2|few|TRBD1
TGTGCCATCAGTGAGTCAAGGGACAGAGTCGCGAACACCGGGGAGCTGTTTTTT
CAISESRDRVANTGELFF
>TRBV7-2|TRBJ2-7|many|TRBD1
TGTGCCAGCAACAGGGGGAGCTACGAGCAGTACTTC
CASNRGSYEQYF
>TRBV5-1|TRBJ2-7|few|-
TGCGCCAGCAGCTTGGAGTGGGGCAGCGAGCAGTACTTC
CASSLEWGSEQYF
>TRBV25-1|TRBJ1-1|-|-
TGTGCCAGCAGTGAATGGAAGGGCGGTGGGACTGAAGCTTTCTTT
CASSEWKGGGTEAFF
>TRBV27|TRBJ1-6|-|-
TGTGCCAGCAGTGGAGACAGCCCGAATTCACCCCTCCACTTT
CASSGDSPNSPLHF
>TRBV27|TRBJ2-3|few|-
TGTGCCAGCAGTTTATCCCCCACTCGGCGGGTTGGGGGGGATACGCAGTATTTT
CASSLSPTRRVGGDTQYF
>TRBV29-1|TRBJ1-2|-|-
TGCAGCGTTGAATACGATCCTTCTTATGGCTACACCTTC
CSVEYDPSYGYTF
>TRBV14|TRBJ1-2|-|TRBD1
TGTGCCAGCAGCCTCAGTGCCGGGACAGCCTATGGCTACACCTTC
CASSLSAGTAYGYTF
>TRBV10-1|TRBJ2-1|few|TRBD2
TGCGCCAGCCAGCGGGATTCCTCCTACAATGAGCAGTTCTTC
CASQRDSSYNEQFF
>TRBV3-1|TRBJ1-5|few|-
TGTGCCAGCAGTTGGGGTAGCAATCAGCCCCAGCATTTT
CASSWGSNQPQHF
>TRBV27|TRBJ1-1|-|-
TGTGCCAGCAGTTCCACCTCGGGGGGGGCTCACACTGAAGCTTTCTTT
CASSSTSGGAHTEAFF
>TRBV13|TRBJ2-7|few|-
TGTGCCAGCAGCAGGGGGGGCAGGGGATCAGCCTACGAGCAGTACTTC
CASSRGGRGSAYEQYF
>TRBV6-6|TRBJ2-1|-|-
TGTGCCAGCAGCCAGCCAGGGGGGGTCTACAATGAGCAGTTCTTC
CASSQPGGVYNEQFF
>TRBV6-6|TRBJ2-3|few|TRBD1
TGTGCCAGCAGTCCCCGGGGACAGGGGTCAGATACGCAGTATTTT
CASSPRGQGSDTQYF
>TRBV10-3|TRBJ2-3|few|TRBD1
TGTGCCATATCGACAGGGGGCACAGATACGCAGTATTTT
CAISTGGTDTQYF
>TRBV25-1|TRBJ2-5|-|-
TGTGACAGCAGTGCTATCCTAGGGGTGGGAGAGACCCAGTACTTC
CDSSAILGVGETQYF
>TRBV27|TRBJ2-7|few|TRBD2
TGTGCCAGCAGTATCCGTGGGCCTAGCGGGAGCCTCTACGAGCAGTACTTC
CASSIRGPSGSLYEQYF
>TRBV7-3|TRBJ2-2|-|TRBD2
TGTGCCAGCAGCTTAATCGTCGGGAGGGCCCCCGGGGAGCTGTTTTTT
CASSLIVGRAPGELFF
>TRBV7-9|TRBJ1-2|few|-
TGTGCCAGCAGCTTAGGGGGGACCCGCTATGGCTACACCTTC
CASSLGGTRYGYTF
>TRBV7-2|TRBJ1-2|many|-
TGTGCCAGCCGGGACGGCGCCGACGTTAGGGGCTACACCTTC
CASRDGADVRGYTF
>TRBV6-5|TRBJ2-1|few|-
TGTGCCAGCAGTTACTTGCCTAGCTCCTACAATGAGCAGTTCTTC
CASSYLPSSYNEQFF